This T cell receptor (beta chain) appears in the sequencing data of a study of tumor and adjacent non-tumor tissue in lung cancer. Study background: Patients comprised about eleven adenocarcinoma, a couple of squamous cell carcinoma and 1 small cell lung cancer.

This CDR3 contains 14 residues. Germline CDR1 is MGHRA and CDR2 is YSYEKL. Trimming shortened V by 1 base and J by 0 bases, and 7 bases separated the two germline ends. This sample's RNA came from whole unsorted tissue. Distant lung tissue was collected more than 3 cm away from the tumor edge. Between August and November 2014, newly diagnosed, chemotherapy-naive lung cancer patients underwent thoracic surgery in China. The library came from three nested PCR rounds adapted from ARM-PCR protocols. One entry per CDR3 protein, called by TCRdb with MiXCR from the multiplex PCR reads. Seen here are approximately 62,000 distinct CDR3 sequences, roughly 57% observed once, and the top ten hold 25% to 35%.

The V gene is TRBV4-1, the J gene TRBJ2-7; D gene unclear. Material for sequencing was distant non-tumor lung tissue. This TCR derives from a man aged 70 or older with non-small cell lung cancer. CDR3 amino acids: CASSQVYSSYEQYF. The CDR3, as DNA: TGCGCCAGCAGCCAAGTATACAGCTCCTACGAGCAGTACTTC.